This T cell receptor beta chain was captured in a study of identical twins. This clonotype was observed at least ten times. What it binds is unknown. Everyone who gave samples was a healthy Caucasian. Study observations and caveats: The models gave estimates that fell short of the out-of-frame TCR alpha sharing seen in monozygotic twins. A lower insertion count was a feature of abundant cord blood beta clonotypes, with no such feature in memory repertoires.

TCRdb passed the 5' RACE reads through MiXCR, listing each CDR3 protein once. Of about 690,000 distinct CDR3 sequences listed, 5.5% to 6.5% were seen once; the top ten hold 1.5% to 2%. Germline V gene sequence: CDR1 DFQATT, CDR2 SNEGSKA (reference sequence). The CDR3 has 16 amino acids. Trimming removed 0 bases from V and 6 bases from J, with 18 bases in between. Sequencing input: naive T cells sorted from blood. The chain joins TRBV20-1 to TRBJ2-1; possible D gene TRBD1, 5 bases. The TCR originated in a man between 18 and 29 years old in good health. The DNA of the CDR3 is TGCAGTGCTAGAGAATGGGAAGCGAGAAGGGGCAATGAGCAGTTCTTC. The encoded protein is CSAREWEARRGNEQFF.